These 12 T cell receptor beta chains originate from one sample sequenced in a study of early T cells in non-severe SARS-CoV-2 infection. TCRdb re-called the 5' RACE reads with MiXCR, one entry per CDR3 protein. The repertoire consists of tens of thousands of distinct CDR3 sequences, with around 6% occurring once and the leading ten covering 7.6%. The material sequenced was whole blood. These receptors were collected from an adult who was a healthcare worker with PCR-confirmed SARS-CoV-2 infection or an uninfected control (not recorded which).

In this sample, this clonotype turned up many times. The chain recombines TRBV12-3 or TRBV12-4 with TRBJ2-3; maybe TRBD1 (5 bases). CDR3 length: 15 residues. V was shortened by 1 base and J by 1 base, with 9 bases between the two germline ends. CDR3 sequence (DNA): TGTGCCAGCAGTTTAGGGGGCTGGGGCACAGATACGCAGTATTTT. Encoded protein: CASSLGGWGTDTQYF.

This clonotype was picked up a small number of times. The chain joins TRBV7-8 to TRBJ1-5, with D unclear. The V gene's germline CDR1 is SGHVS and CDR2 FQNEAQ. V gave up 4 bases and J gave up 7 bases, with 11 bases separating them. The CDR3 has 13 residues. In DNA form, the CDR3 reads TGTGCCAGCAGCTGGGGTCGTTGGCAGCCCCAGCATTTT. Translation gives CASSWGRWQPQHF.

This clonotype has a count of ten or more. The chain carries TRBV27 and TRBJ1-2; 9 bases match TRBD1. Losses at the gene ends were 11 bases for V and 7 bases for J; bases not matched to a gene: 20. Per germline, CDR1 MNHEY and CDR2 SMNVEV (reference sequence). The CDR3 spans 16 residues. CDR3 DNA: TGTGCCCATGACCCCCCTGGAGGGACAGGGTTTTTTGGCTACACCTTC. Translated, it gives CAHDPPGGTGFFGYTF.

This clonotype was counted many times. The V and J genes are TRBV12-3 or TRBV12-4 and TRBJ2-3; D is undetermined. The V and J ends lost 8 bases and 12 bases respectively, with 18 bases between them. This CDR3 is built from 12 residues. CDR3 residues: CASWIVGQPQYF. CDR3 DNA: TGTGCCAGCTGGATCGTCGGCCAACCACAGTATTTT.

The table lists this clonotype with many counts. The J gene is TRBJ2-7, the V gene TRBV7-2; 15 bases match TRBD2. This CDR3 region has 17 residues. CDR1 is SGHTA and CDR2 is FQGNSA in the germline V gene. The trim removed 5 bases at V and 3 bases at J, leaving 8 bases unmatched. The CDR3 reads CASSLGLAGGLFYEQYF. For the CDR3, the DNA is TGTGCCAGCAGCCTTGGACTAGCGGGAGGGCTATTCTACGAGCAGTACTTC. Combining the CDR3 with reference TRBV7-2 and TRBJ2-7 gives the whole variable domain GAGVSQSPSNKVTEKGKDVELRCDPISGHTALYWYRQSLGQGLEFLIYFQGNSAPDKSGLPSDRFSAERTGGSVSTLTIQRTQQEDSAVYLCASSLGLAGGLFYEQYFGPGTRLTVT.

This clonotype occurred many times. The CDR3 nucleotides read TGCAGTGCCACGACAGGGGAGAGGTCTGAAGCTTTCTTT. Its translation: CSATTGERSEAFF. This sequence joins TRBV20-1 and TRBJ1-1; 8 positions agree with TRBD1. Germline trimming cut 6 bases from V and 6 bases from J; bases unmatched to any gene: 9. Germline CDR1 is DFQATT and CDR2 is SNEGSKA (reference sequence). The CDR3 covers 13 residues.

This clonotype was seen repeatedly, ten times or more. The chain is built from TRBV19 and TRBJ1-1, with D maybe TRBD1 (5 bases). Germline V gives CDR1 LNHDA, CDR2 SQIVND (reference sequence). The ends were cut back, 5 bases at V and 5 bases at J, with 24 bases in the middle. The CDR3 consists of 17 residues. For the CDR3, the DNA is TGTGCCAGTAGTCAGACAAGGGAGGGGAGACGGCGGACTGAAGCTTTCTTT. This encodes CASSQTREGRRRTEAFF. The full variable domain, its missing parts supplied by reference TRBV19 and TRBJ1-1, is DGGITQSPKYLFRKEGQNVTLSCEQNLNHDAMYWYRQDPGQGLRLIYYSQIVNDFQKGDIAEGYSVSREKKESFPLTVTSAQKNPTAFYLCASSQTREGRRRTEAFFGQGTRLTVV.

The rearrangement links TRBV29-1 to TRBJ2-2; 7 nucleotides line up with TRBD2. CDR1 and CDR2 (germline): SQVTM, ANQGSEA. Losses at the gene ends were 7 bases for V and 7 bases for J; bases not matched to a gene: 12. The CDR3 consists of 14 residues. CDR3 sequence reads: CSADGGSSIGELFF. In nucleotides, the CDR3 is TGCAGCGCCGACGGCGGGAGCTCGATCGGGGAGCTGTTTTTT.

This chain's CDR3 is CASSLSRVVHEQYF. The CDR3 region has the DNA TGTGCCAGCAGCCTATCTAGGGTGGTCCACGAGCAGTACTTC. The chain is built from TRBV7-2 and TRBJ2-7; no clear D gene. Germline V lookup: CDR1 SGHTA, CDR2 FQGNSA. CDR3 length equals 14 residues. The V end was cut by 5 bases, the J end by 5 bases, with 16 bases between.

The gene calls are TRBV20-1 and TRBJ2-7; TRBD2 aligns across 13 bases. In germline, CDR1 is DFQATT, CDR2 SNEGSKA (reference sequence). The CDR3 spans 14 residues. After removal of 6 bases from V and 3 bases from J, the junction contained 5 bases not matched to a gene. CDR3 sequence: CSARLAGGNYEQYF. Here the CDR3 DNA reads TGCAGTGCCAGACTAGCGGGGGGAAACTACGAGCAGTACTTC.

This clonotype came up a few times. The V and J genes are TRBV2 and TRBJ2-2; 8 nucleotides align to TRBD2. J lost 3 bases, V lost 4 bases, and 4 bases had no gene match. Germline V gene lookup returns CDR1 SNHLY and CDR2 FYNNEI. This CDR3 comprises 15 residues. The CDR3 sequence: CASSVVAGHTGELFF. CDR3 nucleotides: TGTGCCAGCAGTGTGGTAGCGGGACACACCGGGGAGCTGTTTTTT.

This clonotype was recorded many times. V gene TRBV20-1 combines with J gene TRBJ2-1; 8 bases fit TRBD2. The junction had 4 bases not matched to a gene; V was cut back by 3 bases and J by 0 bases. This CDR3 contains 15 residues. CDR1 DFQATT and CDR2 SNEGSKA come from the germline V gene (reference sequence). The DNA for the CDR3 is TGCAGTGCTAGCCTAGCGGGCCACTCCTACAATGAGCAGTTCTTC. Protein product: CSASLAGHSYNEQFF.